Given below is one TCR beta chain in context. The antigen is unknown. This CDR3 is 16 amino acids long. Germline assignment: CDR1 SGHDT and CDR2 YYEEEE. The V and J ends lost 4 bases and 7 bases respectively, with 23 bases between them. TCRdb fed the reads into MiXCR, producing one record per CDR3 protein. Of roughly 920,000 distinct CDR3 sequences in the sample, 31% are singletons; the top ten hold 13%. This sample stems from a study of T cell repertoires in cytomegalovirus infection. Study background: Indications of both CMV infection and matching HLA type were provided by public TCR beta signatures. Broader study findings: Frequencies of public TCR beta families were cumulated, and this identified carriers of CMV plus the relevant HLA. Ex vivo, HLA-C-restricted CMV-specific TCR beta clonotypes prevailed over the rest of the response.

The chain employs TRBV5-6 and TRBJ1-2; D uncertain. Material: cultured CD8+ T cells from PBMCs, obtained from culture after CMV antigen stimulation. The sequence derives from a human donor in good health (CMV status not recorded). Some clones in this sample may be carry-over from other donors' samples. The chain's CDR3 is CASSETPGPYLGGYTF. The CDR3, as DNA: TGTGCCAGCAGCGAAACCCCCGGGCCCTACTTGGGTGGCTACACCTTC. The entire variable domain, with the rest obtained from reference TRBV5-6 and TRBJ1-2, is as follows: DAGVTQSPTHLIKTRGQQVTLRCSPKSGHDTVSWYQQALGQGPQFIFQYYEEEERQRGNFPDRFSGHQFPNYSSELNVNALLLGDSALYLCASSETPGPYLGGYTFGSGTRLTVV.